One sample yielded the 10 T cell receptor beta chains listed below, sequenced in a study of vaccination and CD4 T cells after COVID-19. Sequencing of DNA taken from cultured CD4+ T cells relied on the Oncomine TCR Beta short-read assay. TCRdb called the PCR reads again in MiXCR, with one record for every CDR3 protein. The table includes about 23,000 distinct CDR3 sequences, 40% to 50% detected once. The antigens for these receptors are not known. The sample's treatment: roughly 11-day PBMC culture with coronavirus spike peptide pools or control peptides (ViraFEST assay). Sequenced material: CD4+ T cells from blood, cultured in vitro, taken before SARS-CoV-2 vaccination. The source is a human donor who received a COVID-19 vaccine.

V and J are TRBV7-9 and TRBJ2-3; D possibly matches TRBD1 or TRBD2 (5 bases each). Between the trimmed V and J ends, which lost 4 bases and 5 bases, there was a span of 10 bases. Per the germline V gene, CDR1 is SEHNR and CDR2 is FQNEAQ (reference sequence). The CDR3 spans 13 residues. The DNA for the CDR3 is TGTGCCAGCAGCTCAGGGACGCAAGATACGCAGTATTTT. Its protein product is CASSSGTQDTQYF.

This chain connects TRBV12-2 to TRBJ1-1; TRBD1 is the table's D call, not checked against the DNA. TRBV12-2 constitutes a pseudogene. The length of the CDR3 is 14 residues. This chain's CDR3 is CASPLRDGNTEAFF. CDR3 DNA sequence: TGTGCAAGTCCCTTGCGGGACGGGAACACTGAAGCTTTCTTT.

The rearrangement uses TRBV6-5 and TRBJ1-2, with TRBD1 matching over 8 bases. Germline CDR1 reads MNHEY; CDR2 reads SVGAGI. The CDR3 spans 15 residues. V lost 3 bases, J lost 7 bases, and 10 bases stayed unmatched. CDR3 region: CASSYAQGARSGYTF. CDR3 coding DNA: TGTGCCAGCAGTTATGCCCAGGGGGCGCGTTCTGGCTACACCTTC.

This chain joins TRBV23-1 and TRBJ1-2; possible D gene TRBD1, 6 bases. TRBV23-1 is an ORF, with its function uncertain. V shed 0 bases and J shed 3 bases, with 20 bases lying between them. The CDR3 totals 18 residues. The CDR3 nucleotides read TGCGCCAGCAGTCAATCGGAGGGAACAGGGAGGCAGGACTATGGCTACACCTTC. Protein product: CASSQSEGTGRQDYGYTF.

This chain joins TRBV10-2 and TRBJ1-2, with 9 bases identical to TRBD1. V shed 6 bases, J shed 1 base, and the junction held 9 bases outside the gene matches. Germline V gives CDR1 WSHSY, CDR2 SAAADI. The CDR3 consists of 16 residues. The CDR3 loop is CASSQRGQGSNYGYTF. The CDR3 DNA reads TGCGCCAGCAGCCAACGAGGACAGGGGAGTAACTATGGCTACACCTTC.

This chain connects TRBV27 to TRBJ1-4; 10 positions agree with TRBD1. The CDR3 spans 14 residues. V was clipped by 8 bases and J by 8 bases; unmatched bases: 8. Germline values: CDR1 MNHEY, CDR2 SMNVEV (reference sequence). The CDR3 region has the DNA TGTGCCAGCGGACGACAGGGGGCGGGAGAAAAACTGTTTTTT. Translated, it gives CASGRQGAGEKLFF.

Details on this clonotype: An end of the junction does not agree with germline; a read error may underlie this. This chain joins TRBV5-4 and TRBJ1-2, with 10 bases identical to TRBD1. The length of the CDR3 is 14 residues. Germline V CDR1 and CDR2: SGHNT, YYREEE (reference sequence). The CDR3 spells CASSRGTGDYGYTF. In DNA form, the CDR3 reads TGTGCCAGCAGCCGCGGGACAGGGGACTACGGCTACACCTTC.

This clonotype occurred a few times. The chain carries TRBV19 and TRBJ1-2, with D hard to call. The length of the CDR3 is 13 residues. The germline CDR1 and CDR2 sequences are LNHDA and SQIVND (reference sequence). The V and J ends lost 7 bases and 3 bases respectively, with 12 bases between them. CDR3 amino acids: CASKGEAYYGYTF. The CDR3 coding sequence is TGTGCCAGTAAAGGTGAGGCATACTATGGCTACACCTTC. The complete variable domain, with remaining parts taken from reference TRBV19 and TRBJ1-2, reads DGGITQSPKYLFRKEGQNVTLSCEQNLNHDAMYWYRQDPGQGLRLIYYSQIVNDFQKGDIAEGYSVSREKKESFPLTVTSAQKNPTAFYLCASKGEAYYGYTFGSGTRLTVV.

This clonotype was recorded a few times. The chain combines TRBV25-1 with TRBJ1-2; a possible D gene is TRBD1 (6 bases). Deletions cut 2 bases from V and 8 bases from J, with 21 bases between. The CDR3 has 16 amino acids. Per the germline V gene, CDR1 is MGHDK and CDR2 is SYGVNS. CDR3 nucleotides: TGTGCCAGCAGTGAACCATCCGGGACACTCTCTACGGGCTACACCTTC. It specifies CASSEPSGTLSTGYTF.

This chain connects TRBV27 to TRBJ2-3, with a tentative D call TRBD2 (5 bases). The V end was cut by 1 base, the J end by 6 bases, with 17 bases between. The CDR3 runs to 16 residues. Germline CDR1 reads MNHEY; CDR2 reads SMNVEV (reference sequence). Here the CDR3 DNA reads TGTGCCAGCAGTTTATACCCCCCAGGTAGCGCCGATACGCAGTATTTT. This gives the protein CASSLYPPGSADTQYF.